These 29 T cell receptor beta chains came from one sample sequenced in a study of blood T cell repertoires in COVID-19. The method was immunoSEQ multiplex PCR; TCRdb's version includes in-frame clones alone and lacks a portion of them. This table holds 150,000 to 200,000 clones, 60% to 80% found once. The sequenced material came from peripheral blood. The receptors stem from a man in his 60s with active or convalescent COVID-19.

The chain employs TRBV7-6 and TRBJ2-1; 7 nucleotides agree with TRBD2. This CDR3 has 16 amino acids. V lost 1 base, J lost 7 bases, and 10 bases stayed unmatched. Germline assignment: CDR1 SGHVS and CDR2 FNYEAQ. CDR3 coding DNA: TGTGCCAGCAGCTTAGACGAGGGAGGACTAGTGAATGAGCAGTTCTTC. It codes for CASSLDEGGLVNEQFF.

The V call is TRBV5-1, the J call TRBJ1-6; D remains ambiguous. V was shortened by 3 bases and J by 0 bases, with 10 bases between the two germline ends. The CDR3 length is 16 residues. The germline V gene encodes CDR1 SGHRS and CDR2 YFSETQ. Written as DNA, the CDR3 is TGCGCCAGCAGCTGGGGAGGGAGCTCCTATAATTCACCCCTCCACTTT. This sequence encodes CASSWGGSSYNSPLHF.

For the CDR3, the DNA is TGCGCCAGCAGCTTCCAGGTCACGAGGGATTCACCCCTCCACTTT. The encoded protein is CASSFQVTRDSPLHF. This chain joins TRBV5-1 and TRBJ1-6; no reliable D call. The CDR3 length is 15 residues. V shed 2 bases and J shed 8 bases, with 14 bases lying between them. In germline, CDR1 is SGHRS, CDR2 YFSETQ.

The rearrangement uses TRBV18 and TRBJ1-4, with 7 bases identical to TRBD1. The germline V gene encodes CDR1 KGHSH and CDR2 LQKENI. The CDR3 contains 16 residues. The ends lost 3 bases at V and 2 bases at J; junction bases unmatched: 6. CDR3 residues: CASSPGQKGTNEKLFF. Here the CDR3 DNA reads TGTGCCAGCTCACCGGGACAGAAGGGGACTAATGAAAAACTGTTTTTT.

The chain couples TRBV28 to TRBJ2-7; 8 bases agree with TRBD2. This CDR3 comprises 14 residues. J gave up 6 bases and V 3 bases, and 7 bases lay outside the gene matches. Germline-derived CDR1 and CDR2 are MDHEN and SYDVKM. CDR3 DNA sequence: TGTGCCAGCAGTTTGCGGACTAGCAGGGGCGAGCAGTACTTC. Translated, it gives CASSLRTSRGEQYF.

The rearrangement uses TRBV4-1 and TRBJ1-5; tentative D call: TRBD1 (5 bases). The CDR3 covers 17 residues. The V end lost 0 bases, the J end lost 6 bases, and 18 bases lay between the germline ends. The germline gives CDR1 MGHRA, CDR2 YSYEKL. The CDR3 nucleotides read TGCGCCAGCAGCCAAGAAGAGTTAGGGGCCCAGGGTCAGCCCCAGCATTTT. Translated, it gives CASSQEELGAQGQPQHF.

The genes are TRBV20-1 and TRBJ2-7; D not certain. CDR1 is DFQATT, CDR2 SNEGSKA, per germline (reference sequence). This CDR3 has 11 residues. V lost 6 bases, J lost 5 bases, and 11 bases lay in between. In DNA, the CDR3 is TGCAGTGCGGCCATCCTGGACGAGCAGTACTTC. The encoded protein is CSAAILDEQYF.

This chain joins TRBV13 and TRBJ1-1; possible D gene TRBD1, 6 bases. Germline lookup yields CDR1 PRHDT and CDR2 FYEKMQ (reference sequence). The CDR3 totals 17 residues. The V gene lost 2 bases and the J gene lost 2 bases, with 18 bases spanning the gap. In DNA form, the CDR3 reads TGTGCCAGCAGCTTAAGGTTGGACAGCCTAGGAAACACTGAAGCTTTCTTT. It specifies CASSLRLDSLGNTEAFF. The full variable domain, rest sourced from reference TRBV13 and TRBJ1-1, is AAGVIQSPRHLIKEKRETATLKCYPIPRHDTVYWYQQGPGQDPQFLISFYEKMQSDKGSIPDRFSAQQFSDYHSELNMSSLELGDSALYFCASSLRLDSLGNTEAFFGQGTRLTVV.

This clone was counted a single time. J is TRBJ2-6 and V is TRBV25-1; D possibly corresponds to TRBD2 (7 bases). The CDR3 extends over 17 amino acids. Germline CDR1 MGHDK, CDR2 SYGVNS. Trimming stripped 8 bases from V and 2 bases from J, with 19 bases between. The CDR3 coding sequence is TGTGCCAGCCAGGGGATCCTGGGGGGGGCTGGGGCCAACGTCCTGACTTTC. Its translation is CASQGILGGAGANVLTF.

This chain links TRBV28 with TRBJ1-2, with D unresolved. CDR3 size: 12 residues. V gave up 10 bases and J gave up 7 bases, with 16 bases separating them. Germline CDR1 reads MDHEN; CDR2 reads SYDVKM. The CDR3, as DNA: TGTGCCATCCCCCACATATTAAGTGGCTACACCTTC. It specifies CAIPHILSGYTF.

The chain employs TRBV7-2 and TRBJ2-5; D unclear. The CDR3 length is 12 residues. Trimming removed 5 bases from V and 7 bases from J, with 11 bases in between. Germline V gene sequence: CDR1 SGHTA, CDR2 FQGNSA. CDR3 sequence (DNA): TGTGCCAGCAGCACGAGCGTAGGGACCCAGTACTTC. This encodes CASSTSVGTQYF. Complete variable domain (other parts from reference TRBV7-2 and TRBJ2-5): GAGVSQSPSNKVTEKGKDVELRCDPISGHTALYWYRQSLGQGLEFLIYFQGNSAPDKSGLPSDRFSAERTGGSVSTLTIQRTQQEDSAVYLCASSTSVGTQYFGPGTRLLVL.

This clone turned up a few times. The chain combines TRBV6-5 with TRBJ2-2; D not resolved. Between the trimmed V and J ends, which lost 7 bases and 2 bases, there was a span of 11 bases. This CDR3 is 14 amino acids long. Germline V gene lookup returns CDR1 MNHEY and CDR2 SVGAGI. In DNA form, the CDR3 reads TGTGCCAGCAACACCAAAGTTAACACCGGGGAGCTGTTTTTT. This sequence encodes CASNTKVNTGELFF.

J is TRBJ2-3 and V is TRBV9, with a weak D call TRBD2 (6 bases). The CDR3 totals 16 residues. Per germline, CDR1 SGDLS and CDR2 YYNGEE. The V and J ends lost 3 bases and 1 base respectively, with 15 bases between them. The CDR3 nucleotides read TGTGCCAGCAGCGGGATCGGGGGAGTGGGCACAGATACGCAGTATTTT. This encodes CASSGIGGVGTDTQYF. Full variable domain (missing parts from reference TRBV9 and TRBJ2-3): DSGVTQTPKHLITATGQRVTLRCSPRSGDLSVYWYQQSLDQGLQFLIQYYNGEERAKGNILERFSAQQFPDLHSELNLSSLELGDSALYFCASSGIGGVGTDTQYFGPGTRLTVL.

J is TRBJ1-4 and V is TRBV7-2, with 8 nucleotides matching TRBD1. V shed 4 bases, J shed 8 bases, and the junction held 15 bases outside the gene matches. Germline V gives CDR1 SGHTA, CDR2 FQGNSA. The CDR3 runs 17 residues. DNA of the CDR3: TGTGCCAGCAGCTCCCGTTCCGTGGGGACAGGAGGGGAAAAACTGTTTTTT. Amino acids: CASSSRSVGTGGEKLFF. Full variable domain (rest looked up from reference TRBV7-2 and TRBJ1-4): GAGVSQSPSNKVTEKGKDVELRCDPISGHTALYWYRQSLGQGLEFLIYFQGNSAPDKSGLPSDRFSAERTGGSVSTLTIQRTQQEDSAVYLCASSSRSVGTGGEKLFFGSGTQLSVL.

This chain links TRBV24-1 with TRBJ2-1; 8 nucleotides match TRBD1. The CDR3 has 13 amino acids. V lost 8 bases to trimming and J lost 8 bases; unmatched junction nucleotides: 7. Germline V gene sequence: CDR1 KGHDR, CDR2 SFDVKD. The CDR3, as DNA: TGTGCCACCAAAACAGGGGGTCGCGATGAGCAGTTCTTC. Its protein is CATKTGGRDEQFF.

The chain recombines TRBV28 with TRBJ1-1, with D hard to call. Trimming removed 6 bases from V and 11 bases from J, with 13 bases in between. Germline V CDR1 and CDR2: MDHEN, SYDVKM. The CDR3 covers 11 residues. The DNA of the CDR3 is TGTGCCAGCAGCCCTCAGGCTCCGGCTTTCTTT. Translating it yields CASSPQAPAFF.

This chain joins TRBV27 and TRBJ1-1; the D is unclear. The CDR3 is 13 residues long. With 2 bases removed from V and 9 bases from J, the gap between germline ends came to 13 bases. Germline CDR1 is MNHEY and CDR2 is SMNVEV (reference sequence). CDR3: CASSLNNVFQAFF. In DNA form, the CDR3 reads TGTGCCAGCAGTTTAAACAACGTCTTCCAAGCTTTCTTT.

The chain combines TRBV7-2 with TRBJ2-7, with 9 bases lining up with TRBD1. Germline values: CDR1 SGHTA, CDR2 FQGNSA. This CDR3 comprises 15 residues. Losses at the gene ends were 5 bases for V and 2 bases for J; bases not matched to a gene: 7. Here the CDR3 reads CASSLRDRAPYEQYF. The CDR3 DNA is TGTGCCAGCAGCCTGCGGGACAGGGCTCCCTACGAGCAGTACTTC.

The rearrangement links TRBV4-3 to TRBJ1-3, with a weak D call TRBD1 (6 bases). The CDR3 runs to 16 residues. Germline V gives CDR1 LGHNA, CDR2 YSLEER. The ends were cut back, 1 base at V and 0 bases at J, with 10 bases in the middle. The CDR3 loop is CASSQAQTGSGNTIYF. In DNA, the CDR3 is TGCGCCAGCAGCCAAGCCCAGACAGGCTCTGGAAACACCATATATTTT.

Sample share makes this clone medium-sized (0.01 to 0.1%). This chain links TRBV7-2 with TRBJ2-7, with 7 bases aligning to TRBD1. The junction had 10 bases not matched to a gene; V was cut back by 6 bases and J by 5 bases. The CDR3 has 14 residues. In germline, CDR1 is SGHTA, CDR2 FQGNSA. The CDR3 protein is CASRLLTGSHEQYF. The CDR3 DNA sequence: TGTGCCAGCAGGTTATTGACAGGGAGCCACGAGCAGTACTTC.

This chain links TRBV6-4 with TRBJ2-1; 9 positions agree with TRBD2. Germline values: CDR1 MRHNA, CDR2 SNTAGT. The junction had 3 bases not matched to a gene; V was cut back by 5 bases and J by 7 bases. The CDR3 has 13 residues. CDR3 protein: CASSPGLANEQFF. Written as DNA, the CDR3 is TGTGCCAGCAGTCCCGGACTAGCGAATGAGCAGTTCTTC.

The chain employs TRBV29-1 and TRBJ2-7; D gene unclear. V gave up 4 bases and J gave up 2 bases, with 9 bases separating them. The CDR3 loop spans 12 amino acids. Germline loops: CDR1 SQVTM, CDR2 ANQGSEA. CDR3 in amino acids: CSVGVGPYEQYF. In DNA form, the CDR3 reads TGCAGCGTTGGGGTGGGCCCCTACGAGCAGTACTTC.

V usage is TRBV6-6 and J usage is TRBJ2-7; the D gene is possibly TRBD2 (6 bases). Trimming stripped 6 bases from V and 6 bases from J, with 12 bases between. CDR3 length: 12 amino acids. Germline V gene data show CDR1 as MNHNY and CDR2 as SVGAGI (reference sequence). The CDR3 here is CASRSRTIEQYF. The CDR3 DNA follows: TGTGCCAGCAGATCCCGGACTATCGAGCAGTACTTC.

The chain links TRBV9 to TRBJ1-2, with 8 bases fitting TRBD1. CDR3 size: 14 residues. Germline loops: CDR1 SGDLS, CDR2 YYNGEE. V was clipped by 4 bases and J by 5 bases; unmatched bases: 7. The CDR3, as DNA: TGTGCCAGCAGCCCCGGACAGGGAGGGTATGGCTACACCTTC. It translates to CASSPGQGGYGYTF.

The rearrangement uses TRBV27 and TRBJ1-1; the D gene is possibly TRBD1 (6 bases). Per the germline V gene, CDR1 is MNHEY and CDR2 is SMNVEV (reference sequence). The V gene lost 2 bases and the J gene lost 7 bases, with 14 bases spanning the gap. The CDR3 covers 14 residues. CDR3: CASSLGAGTNEAFF. The CDR3 nucleotides are TGTGCCAGCAGTTTAGGGGCCGGGACAAATGAAGCTTTCTTT.

This chain joins TRBV4-2 and TRBJ2-3; 7 bases are shared with TRBD2. The CDR3 is 18 residues long. V was pared by 5 bases and J by 4 bases, with 18 bases of the junction left unmatched. Per the germline V gene, CDR1 is LGHNA and CDR2 is YNFKEQ. Here the CDR3 reads CASSLTSRGLNVADTQYF. The CDR3 DNA follows: TGTGCCAGCAGCTTGACATCTAGGGGACTAAATGTTGCAGATACGCAGTATTTT.

CDR3 region: CASSWFGQTLSGNTIYF. The DNA of the CDR3 is TGTGCCAGCAGCTGGTTTGGGCAGACGCTCTCTGGAAACACCATATATTTT. The chain uses TRBV5-6 and TRBJ1-3, with D unresolved. This CDR3 has 17 residues. Germline values: CDR1 SGHDT, CDR2 YYEEEE. The ends were cut back, 3 bases at V and 0 bases at J, with 16 bases in the middle.

V gene TRBV11-3 combines with J gene TRBJ2-3; a weak D match, TRBD2 (5 bases). Trimming left V 5 bases short and J 6 bases short, with 12 bases between. The CDR3 length is 13 residues. Germline assignment: CDR1 SGHNT and CDR2 YENEEA. Here the CDR3 reads CASSATRSDTQYF. CDR3 DNA sequence: TGTGCCAGCAGCGCTACTAGGTCGGATACGCAGTATTTT.

This chain joins TRBV6-4 and TRBJ1-1; possibly TRBD1 for D (5 bases). CDR3 size: 17 residues. Trimming pared 3 bases from V and 1 base from J, leaving 18 bases between. Per the germline V gene, CDR1 is MRHNA and CDR2 is SNTAGT. CDR3 loop: CASSETGTPAGNTEAFF. CDR3 bases: TGTGCCAGCAGTGAAACCGGGACGCCAGCGGGGAACACTGAAGCTTTCTTT.